These T cell receptor beta chains were read from a single sample in a study of blood T cell repertoires in COVID-19. Repertoires were generated with immunoSEQ multiplex PCR, while TCRdb's copy carries only in-frame clones and drops some. The sample carries 50,000 to 65,000 clones, 55% to 75% recorded once. The specimen sequenced was peripheral blood. These receptors originate from a woman in her 70s with COVID-19, enrolled during active disease. CDR3s include the opening cysteine and the closing phenylalanine or tryptophan. The D gene is left open where the match is weak. Only part of the rows carry a size: once, few, many, or a class if the clone is expanded.

j_gene,abundance,d_gene,v_gene,CDR3nt,CDR3aa
TRBJ2-6,once,.,TRBV6-6,TGTGCCAGCAGGGAACACAGGGTTGAGGCCAACGTCCTGACTTTC,CASREHRVEANVLTF
TRBJ2-1,.,TRBD2,TRBV7-6,TGTGCCAGCAGCATTTCCGGGACTAGCGGTTACAATGAGCAGTTCTTC,CASSISGTSGYNEQFF
TRBJ1-1,few,TRBD1,TRBV19,TGTGCCAGCGTAGGGGACAGGGTCTCTGAAGCTTTCTTT,CASVGDRVSEAFF
TRBJ2-1,.,TRBD2,TRBV27,TGTGCCAGCAGTTTAAGACTAGCGGGGGGCAATGAGCAGTTCTTC,CASSLRLAGGNEQFF
TRBJ2-1,.,.,TRBV19,TGTGCCAGTAGCCCCCCGTTGGCTAGCTTTCTCGGGCAGTTCTTC,CASSPPLASFLGQFF
TRBJ1-2,.,.,TRBV6-2/TRBV6-3,TGTGCCAGCAGTGCCAGGGCCGGCTATGGCTACACCTTC,CASSARAGYGYTF
TRBJ2-5,many,.,TRBV2,TGTGCCAGCAGTGAAGCATTCGGGGGACAGACCCAGTACTTC,CASSEAFGGQTQYF
TRBJ1-5,.,TRBD1,TRBV6-2/TRBV6-3,TGTGCCAGCAGCCACAGGGGTATTCAGCCCCAGCATTTT,CASSHRGIQPQHF
TRBJ2-1,.,.,TRBV5-8,TGTGCCAGCAGCCTAACGGGGTCTCGTACTGAGCAGTTCTTC,CASSLTGSRTEQFF
TRBJ2-1,few,.,TRBV12-3/TRBV12-4,TGTGCCAGCAGTTTCGGAGCAGCGGGTGAGCAGTTCTTC,CASSFGAAGEQFF
TRBJ1-1,.,TRBD1,TRBV10-3,TGTGCCATCAGCGCTACAGGGGGCAGTTTGGGGAACACTGAAGCTTTCTTT,CAISATGGSLGNTEAFF
TRBJ2-1,.,TRBD2,TRBV3-1/TRBV3-2,TGTGCCAGCAGGAGGGGACTAGCGGGGGGGCTAGACAATGAGCAGTTCTTC,CASRRGLAGGLDNEQFF
TRBJ2-3,.,.,TRBV5-6,TGTGCCAGCAGCTTGAGAAGCGGGTCTAGCACAGATACGCAGTATTTT,CASSLRSGSSTDTQYF
TRBJ2-3,.,TRBD1,TRBV20-1,TGCAGTGCTAGTTTGGCAGGGGGAAGCACAGATACGCAGTATTTT,CSASLAGGSTDTQYF
TRBJ2-1,.,TRBD2,TRBV3-1/TRBV3-2,TGTGCCAGCAGCCAAGTGAGCGGGGGTTACAATGAGCAGTTCTTC,CASSQVSGGYNEQFF
TRBJ1-1,.,TRBD1,TRBV5-1,TGCGCCAGCAGCCGATCGACAGGGAGGATCACTGAAGCTTTCTTT,CASSRSTGRITEAFF
TRBJ2-5,.,.,TRBV19,TGTGCCAGTAGTACGGACACACAAGAGACCCAGTACTTC,CASSTDTQETQYF